The next 28 T cell receptor beta chains were all read from a single sample in a study of T cell responses to AZD1222 COVID-19 vaccine. TCRdb's table, derived via immunoSEQ multiplex PCR, lists solely in-frame clones and lacks some. The data hold some 120,000 clones, with about 90% observed a single time. Sequenced here: peripheral blood, sampled on day 0 of AZD1222 vaccination. The receptors come from an adult in good health.

This chain uses TRBV7-9 with TRBJ2-2, with D uncertain. Germline lookup yields CDR1 SEHNR and CDR2 FQNEAQ (reference sequence). The V end was cut by 6 bases, the J end by 4 bases, with 12 bases between. The length of the CDR3 is 14 residues. CDR3 nucleotides: TGTGCCAGCAGGGATAGGGCGGTCACCGGGGAGCTGTTTTTT. As protein: CASRDRAVTGELFF.

The sample holds one count of this clone. The chain employs TRBV5-5 and TRBJ1-5, with TRBD1 identical over 7 bases. The length of the CDR3 is 15 residues. The V gene's germline CDR1 is SGHKS and CDR2 YYEKEE (reference sequence). V dropped 2 bases and J dropped 0; count of bases not matched to a gene: 2. The DNA for the CDR3 is TGTGCCAGCAGCTTTGGGACAGCTAGCAATCAGCCCCAGCATTTT. Protein product: CASSFGTASNQPQHF. Filled out from reference TRBV5-5 and TRBJ1-5, the complete variable domain reads DAGVTQSPTHLIKTRGQQVTLRCSPISGHKSVSWYQQVLGQGPQFIFQYYEKEERGRGNFPDRFSARQFPNYSSELNVNALLLGDSALYLCASSFGTASNQPQHFGDGTRLSIL.

The chain has TRBV5-6 and TRBJ1-5, with D perhaps TRBD1 (5 bases). CDR3 length equals 14 residues. Germline CDR1 is SGHDT and CDR2 is YYEEEE. The V gene lost 0 bases and the J gene lost 7 bases, with 11 bases spanning the gap. The DNA of the CDR3 is TGTGCCAGCAGCTTGGGGCAGGGCGGACAGCCCCAGCATTTT. This sequence encodes CASSLGQGGQPQHF.

V and J are TRBV24-1 and TRBJ2-2; TRBD2 is a possible D gene (5 bases). Germline V CDR1 and CDR2: KGHDR, SFDVKD. Trimming shortened V by 2 bases and J by 2 bases, and 11 bases separated the two germline ends. There are 16 residues in the CDR3. In DNA form, the CDR3 reads TGTGCCACCAGTGATTACTCCGGGGAAAACACCGGGGAGCTGTTTTTT. It yields the protein CATSDYSGENTGELFF.

The chain couples TRBV3-1 (or the pseudogene TRBV3-2) to TRBJ2-3; possible D gene TRBD2, 5 bases. The ends were cut back, 1 base at V and 1 base at J, with 9 bases in the middle. Germline CDR1 and CDR2: LGHDT and YNNKEL (reference sequence). The CDR3 has 15 residues. The CDR3 coding sequence is TGTGCCAGCAGCCAAGCCTGGGAGCGCACAGATACGCAGTATTTT. Protein product: CASSQAWERTDTQYF.

This chain uses TRBV6-5 with TRBJ2-1; D gene ambiguous. There are 13 residues in the CDR3. Germline-derived CDR1 and CDR2 are MNHEY and SVGAGI. Trimming stripped 6 bases from V and 0 bases from J, with 6 bases between. The CDR3 protein is CASSSYSYNEQFF. The CDR3 bases are TGTGCCAGCAGCTCTTACTCCTACAATGAGCAGTTCTTC.

This clone was seen only a few times. The chain combines TRBV5-8 with TRBJ1-5; TRBD1 matches 7 bases. Trimming removed 4 bases from V and 4 bases from J; junction bases left unmatched: 17. The CDR3 extends over 18 amino acids. CDR1 SGHTS and CDR2 YDEGEE come from the germline V gene. The DNA of the CDR3 is TGTGCCAGCAGCAAGAGTACCACACCGACAGGGAGTAATCAGCCCCAGCATTTT. Translated: CASSKSTTPTGSNQPQHF.

The V call is TRBV6-1, the J call TRBJ1-5; D unclear. V was pared by 2 bases and J by 7 bases, with 6 bases between. CDR3 length equals 12 residues. CDR1 is MNHNS and CDR2 is SASEGT in the germline V gene. The CDR3 DNA sequence: TGTGCCAGCAGTGAATTCGCCCAGCCCCAGCATTTT. This sequence encodes CASSEFAQPQHF.

This clone was recorded once. The J gene is TRBJ2-7, the V gene TRBV19; D is undetermined. CDR1 is LNHDA, CDR2 SQIVND, per germline (reference sequence). V gave up 10 bases and J gave up 3 bases, with 22 bases separating them. CDR3 length: 15 residues. The CDR3, as DNA: TGTGCCACCCCAGGCAGAACCGATACTTGCTACGAGCAGTACTTC. This encodes CATPGRTDTCYEQYF.

J is TRBJ2-3 and V is TRBV18; D is ambiguous. The CDR3 sequence is 14 residues long. V lost 0 bases and J lost 5, with 9 bases in between. The germline CDR1 and CDR2 sequences are KGHSH and LQKENI. CDR3 nucleotides: TGTGCCAGCTCACCACCGAATAGTCTAGATACGCAGTATTTT. This translates into CASSPPNSLDTQYF.

The rearrangement links TRBV5-4 to TRBJ1-4, with a tentative D call TRBD1 (5 bases). V was clipped by 1 base and J by 8 bases, with 9 bases between them. The CDR3 is 13 residues long. Germline V lookup: CDR1 SGHNT, CDR2 YYREEE (reference sequence). The CDR3 bases are TGTGCCAGCAGCTTGTCAGGGAGAGAAAAACTGTTTTTT. Its translation: CASSLSGREKLFF.

This chain uses TRBV28 with TRBJ1-2, with D maybe TRBD1 (6 bases). Trimming took 3 bases from V and 3 from J, leaving 14 bases between them. The CDR3 has 15 amino acids. CDR1 and CDR2 from the germline V gene are MDHEN and SYDVKM. For the CDR3, the DNA is TGTGCCAGCAGTTTTCGCAGGGGCTCTGACTATGGCTACACCTTC. It yields the protein CASSFRRGSDYGYTF.

The genes are TRBV30 and TRBJ2-1; 7 bases agree with TRBD2. The CDR3 is 14 residues long. CDR1 and CDR2 (germline): GTSNPN, SVGIG (reference sequence). J gave up 7 bases and V 3 bases, and 9 bases lay outside the gene matches. CDR3 protein: CAWRRGCPANEQFF. CDR3 nucleotides: TGTGCCTGGAGGCGGGGGTGCCCAGCTAATGAGCAGTTCTTC.

The J gene is TRBJ1-5, the V gene TRBV28; D is possibly TRBD1 (5 bases). The CDR3 runs 13 residues. Looked up from germline, CDR1 is MDHEN and CDR2 is SYDVKM. The V end lost 8 bases, the J end lost 8 bases, and 16 bases lay between the germline ends. CDR3 loop: CASGLVLGEPQHF. CDR3 nucleotides: TGTGCCAGCGGGCTGGTCCTGGGGGAGCCCCAGCATTTT.

The V gene is TRBV19, the J gene TRBJ1-4; 7 bases agree with TRBD1. Losses at the gene ends were 4 bases for V and 5 bases for J; bases not matched to a gene: 7. Per germline, CDR1 LNHDA and CDR2 SQIVND (reference sequence). There are 15 residues in the CDR3. The CDR3 DNA is TGTGCCAGTAGTACCCCGACAGGGCCGAATGAAAAACTGTTTTTT. This gives the protein CASSTPTGPNEKLFF.

Only one count was recorded for this clone. The CDR3 here is CASGRGLAGPTQETQYF. In DNA, the CDR3 is TGTGCTAGTGGCCGGGGACTAGCGGGGCCCACCCAAGAGACCCAGTACTTC. V gene TRBV12-5 combines with J gene TRBJ2-5; 13 positions agree with TRBD2. This CDR3 comprises 17 residues. Per germline, CDR1 LGHNT and CDR2 FRNRAP. V lost 6 bases, J lost 1 base, and 8 bases stayed unmatched.

The chain joins TRBV7-8 to TRBJ1-6; 7 nucleotides line up with TRBD1. Trimming cost V 5 bases and J 6 bases; bases outside gene matches: 4. Germline CDR1 is SGHVS and CDR2 is FQNEAQ. This CDR3 has 14 amino acids. In DNA form, the CDR3 reads TGTGCCAGCAGCGTGGGACAGACTAATTCACCCCTCCACTTT. Its translation: CASSVGQTNSPLHF.

This clone was recorded only once. V gene TRBV28 combines with J gene TRBJ2-4, with 10 bases identical to TRBD1. V gave up 5 bases and J gave up 3 bases; unmatched junction bases: 7. The CDR3 is made up of 16 amino acids. CDR1 MDHEN and CDR2 SYDVKM come from the germline V gene. In DNA form, the CDR3 reads TGTGCCAGCAGTCTAGACAGGGGGCTTGACAAAAACATTCAGTACTTC. Translated: CASSLDRGLDKNIQYF. Using reference TRBV28 and TRBJ2-4 for the parts outside the CDR3, the full variable domain is DVKVTQSSRYLVKRTGEKVFLECVQDMDHENMFWYRQDPGLGLRLIYFSYDVKMKEKGDIPEGYSVSREKKERFSLILESASTNQTSMYLCASSLDRGLDKNIQYFGAGTRLSVL.

CDR3 amino acids: CASSLFTSYNEQFF. DNA for the CDR3: TGTGCCAGCAGCCTTTTTACTTCCTACAATGAGCAGTTCTTC. The chain links TRBV5-8 to TRBJ2-1; no clear D. The CDR3 totals 14 residues. Germline lookup yields CDR1 SGHTS and CDR2 YDEGEE. Trimming removed 4 bases at V and 1 base at J, with 9 bases between.

The chain couples TRBV5-3 to TRBJ1-3, with 12 bases identical to TRBD1. TRBV5-3 carries the ORF label, with uncertain function. This CDR3 has 17 amino acids. The trim removed 3 bases at V and 3 bases at J, leaving 7 bases unmatched. The CDR3 DNA sequence: TGTGCCAGAAGCTCACCGGGACAGGGGGCTAGTGGAAACACCATATATTTT. Its protein is CARSSPGQGASGNTIYF.

This clone has only a few counts. V gene TRBV2 combines with J gene TRBJ1-1; D perhaps matches TRBD1 (6 bases). The CDR3 covers 13 residues. Per the germline V gene, CDR1 is SNHLY and CDR2 is FYNNEI. V was trimmed by 7 bases and J by 2 bases, leaving 11 bases between them. The CDR3 region has the DNA TGTGCCAGCAAGGACAGTGGAAACACTGAAGCTTTCTTT. It is translated as CASKDSGNTEAFF.

V and J are TRBV7-2 and TRBJ2-7, with TRBD2 matching 12 bases. Germline V lookup: CDR1 SGHTA, CDR2 FQGNSA. The trim removed 4 bases at V and 2 bases at J, leaving 3 bases unmatched. The CDR3 is 15 residues long. CDR3 amino acids: CASSWTSGEAYEQYF. CDR3 DNA: TGTGCCAGCAGCTGGACTAGCGGGGAAGCCTACGAGCAGTACTTC. The full variable domain, completed using reference TRBV7-2 and TRBJ2-7, is GAGVSQSPSNKVTEKGKDVELRCDPISGHTALYWYRQSLGQGLEFLIYFQGNSAPDKSGLPSDRFSAERTGGSVSTLTIQRTQQEDSAVYLCASSWTSGEAYEQYFGPGTRLTVT.

This clone was seen a handful of times. The V call is TRBV28, the J call TRBJ2-7; unclear D gene. The V gene lost 5 bases and the J gene lost 0 bases, with 5 bases spanning the gap. The CDR3 covers 12 residues. CDR1 and CDR2 (germline): MDHEN, SYDVKM. The CDR3 sequence is CASSPLSYEQYF. CDR3 bases: TGTGCCAGCAGTCCTCTCTCCTACGAGCAGTACTTC. The variable domain in full, completed from reference TRBV28 and TRBJ2-7, reads DVKVTQSSRYLVKRTGEKVFLECVQDMDHENMFWYRQDPGLGLRLIYFSYDVKMKEKGDIPEGYSVSREKKERFSLILESASTNQTSMYLCASSPLSYEQYFGPGTRLTVT.

This chain connects TRBV6-5 to TRBJ2-3; 9 bases agree with TRBD1. This CDR3 region has 15 residues. The germline V gene encodes CDR1 MNHEY and CDR2 SVGAGI. Trimming took 6 bases from V and 5 from J; bases not matched to a gene: 9. Written as DNA, the CDR3 is TGTGCCAGCAGCTCCATTAGGGGACAGGGAGATACGCAGTATTTT. It codes for CASSSIRGQGDTQYF.

The J gene is TRBJ2-7, the V gene TRBV29-1; D tentatively fits TRBD1 or TRBD2 (5 bases each). This CDR3 region has 16 residues. The germline V gene has CDR1 SQVTM and CDR2 ANQGSEA. V was trimmed by 6 bases and J by 2 bases, leaving 23 bases between them. The CDR3 sequence: CSVQIRGRPTPYEQYF. The CDR3 DNA reads TGCAGCGTCCAAATTAGGGGACGGCCAACCCCCTACGAGCAGTACTTC.

The rearrangement links TRBV7-2 to TRBJ1-1; 7 nucleotides line up with TRBD1. CDR1 and CDR2 from the germline V gene are SGHTA and FQGNSA. The CDR3 loop spans 13 amino acids. The V gene end was trimmed by 5 bases and the J gene end by 1 base; junction bases not matched to a gene: 1. The CDR3 sequence: CASSRGQNTEAFF. For the CDR3, the DNA is TGTGCCAGCAGCAGGGGGCAGAACACTGAAGCTTTCTTT.

A few counts support this clone. The V gene is TRBV29-1, the J gene TRBJ1-3, with TRBD1 as a possible D gene (5 bases). Trimming cost V 4 bases and J 0 bases, with 7 bases left between them. Germline V CDR1 and CDR2: SQVTM, ANQGSEA. The CDR3 totals 13 residues. The CDR3 is CSVGGDSGNTIYF. The CDR3 DNA reads TGCAGCGTTGGGGGGGACTCTGGAAACACCATATATTTT.

The V and J genes are TRBV7-8 and TRBJ2-1, with TRBD2 matching 8 bases. The V gene end was trimmed by 5 bases and the J gene end by 7 bases; junction bases not matched to a gene: 13. The CDR3 sequence is 16 residues long. Germline CDR1 reads SGHVS; CDR2 reads FQNEAQ. CDR3 sequence: CASSPFIQREFNEQFF. The CDR3 DNA is TGTGCCAGCAGCCCATTCATCCAGCGGGAGTTTAATGAGCAGTTCTTC. Variable domain in full (rest from reference TRBV7-8 and TRBJ2-1): GAGVSQSPRYKVAKRGQDVALRCDPISGHVSLFWYQQALGQGPEFLTYFQNEAQLDKSGLPSDRFFAERPEGSVSTLKIQRTQQEDSAVYLCASSPFIQREFNEQFFGPGTRLTVL.